A selection of T cell receptor beta chains follows, all from one sample in a study of molecular identifiers for immune sequencing clone quantification. A single record per CDR3 protein comes from TCRdb applying MiXCR to the PCR reads. The table records over 55,000 distinct CDR3 sequences, 15% to 20% of them present only once. Sequences were obtained from naive CD8+ T cells from blood, with Jurkat cell RNA spiked in. The receptors shown here come from a human donor in good health. Some libraries in this study had Jurkat cell RNA spiked in. The CDR3 runs from the conserved cysteine through the conserved F or W. Fields, in order: clone size, J gene, D gene, V gene, CDR3 protein, CDR3 DNA. D genes are given only for firm matches. Clone size is given for some rows only: seen once, a few or many times, or a class if the clone is expanded.

size: many
J: TRBJ2-1
D: -
V: TRBV30
CDR3: CAWKEYNEQFF
DNA: TGTGCCTGGAAGGAGTACAATGAGCAGTTCTTC

size: -
J: TRBJ2-1
D: TRBD1
V: TRBV14
CDR3: CASSLVGQGAGQFF
DNA: TGTGCCAGCAGCCTTGTCGGACAGGGGGCTGGGCAGTTCTTC

size: many
J: TRBJ2-3
D: -
V: TRBV6-2/TRBV6-3
CDR3: CASSYWGSLTSTDTQYF
DNA: TGTGCCAGCAGTTACTGGGGCTCACTGACAAGCACAGATACGCAGTATTTT

size: many
J: TRBJ1-4
D: -
V: TRBV24-1
CDR3: CATSDSDSYNEKLFF
DNA: TGTGCCACCAGTGATTCGGACAGTTATAATGAAAAACTGTTTTTT

size: -
J: TRBJ2-5
D: -
V: TRBV6-1
CDR3: CASSEPGIGETQYF
DNA: TGTGCCAGCAGTGAACCGGGGATCGGGGAGACCCAGTACTTC

size: many
J: TRBJ2-7
D: TRBD2
V: TRBV29-1
CDR3: CSVLGLAGGISYEQYF
DNA: TGCAGCGTCCTGGGACTAGCGGGAGGGATTTCCTACGAGCAGTACTTC

size: -
J: TRBJ1-1
D: -
V: TRBV7-3
CDR3: CASSLNVGTEAFF
DNA: TGTGCCAGCAGCTTAAATGTAGGCACTGAAGCTTTCTTT

size: many
J: TRBJ2-5
D: -
V: TRBV11-2
CDR3: CASRVGETQYF
DNA: TGTGCCAGCAGGGTTGGGGAGACCCAGTACTTC

size: few
J: TRBJ1-1
D: TRBD1
V: TRBV7-8
CDR3: CASSFDTGAEAFF
DNA: TGTGCCAGCAGCTTTGATACAGGGGCTGAAGCTTTCTTT

size: -
J: TRBJ2-7
D: -
V: TRBV27
CDR3: CASSPLTLDGATYEQYF
DNA: TGTGCCAGCAGTCCTCTTACTTTGGACGGAGCCACCTACGAGCAGTACTTC

size: many
J: TRBJ2-4
D: -
V: TRBV13
CDR3: CASSTDRAKNIQYF
DNA: TGTGCCAGCAGTACGGACAGAGCCAAAAACATTCAGTACTTC

size: many
J: TRBJ1-2
D: -
V: TRBV10-2
CDR3: CASSESWGGPNYGYTF
DNA: TGCGCCAGCAGTGAGTCATGGGGGGGACCCAACTATGGCTACACCTTC

size: -
J: TRBJ1-2
D: -
V: TRBV19
CDR3: CAGSILTGDYTF
DNA: TGTGCCGGTAGTATCTTGACAGGCGACTACACCTTC

size: -
J: TRBJ2-4
D: -
V: TRBV28
CDR3: CASGRELANLAKNTQYF
DNA: TGTGCCAGCGGAAGGGAGCTAGCGAACCTAGCCAAAAACACTCAGTACTTC

size: many
J: TRBJ1-1
D: -
V: TRBV20-1
CDR3: CSARDIGLSKGREAFF
DNA: TGCAGTGCTAGAGATATAGGACTGTCCAAAGGCCGGGAAGCTTTCTTT